This T cell receptor beta chain was found in a study of blood T cell repertoires in COVID-19. How the authors handled the data: Reference gene primer amplification in the assay estimated nucleated cell counts. TCRdb keeps only in-frame clones here, not all; method: immunoSEQ multiplex PCR. The DNA was the basis for D and trimming; V, J and clone size are from that table. The data show some 260,000 clones, with 70% to 80% seen just once and 2.5% to 4% held by the top ten. Trimming removed 3 bases at V and 5 bases at J, with 14 bases between. Germline V gene data show CDR1 as MDHEN and CDR2 as SYDVKM. CDR3 length: 15 amino acids.

This chain joins TRBV28 and TRBJ2-1; tentatively, D is TRBD2 (6 bases). The sequenced sample was peripheral blood. The clonotype was recovered from a woman of 80 years or more with acute or convalescent COVID-19. The chain's CDR3 is CASSFFSGAHNEQFF. The CDR3 region has the DNA TGTGCCAGCAGTTTTTTTAGCGGAGCCCACAATGAGCAGTTCTTC.